The 28 T cell receptor beta chains reported below all come from one sample, sequenced in a study of beta chain features in type 1 diabetes. Study-level points and caveats: TCRB CDR3s from Type 1 diabetes patients were moderately but significantly shorter in all four CD4+ subsets.

Isolated RNA was reverse transcribed in full, so expressed TCRB transcripts were sequenced. Sequencing was performed with immunoSEQ multiplex PCR; in TCRdb, only in-frame clones are kept and a portion is missing. The sample has around 97,000 clones, roughly 28% seen once. Their target antigens are unknown. Sequencing input: central memory CD4+ T cells from blood. These TCRs come from a woman younger than 35 with type 1 diabetes.

This clone turned up a few times. The rearrangement uses TRBV7-2 and TRBJ2-3; TRBD2 is a possible D gene (6 bases). This CDR3 is 16 amino acids long. Germline loops: CDR1 SGHTA, CDR2 FQGNSA. The ends were cut back, 3 bases at V and 2 bases at J, with 15 bases in the middle. The CDR3, as DNA: TGTGCCAGCAGCTTCCGGTGGGCGGGAACCACAGATACGCAGTATTTT. It translates to CASSFRWAGTTDTQYF.

This clone was counted ten times or more. V usage is TRBV5-6 and J usage is TRBJ1-1; no reliable D call. V shed 3 bases and J shed 5 bases, with 8 bases lying between them. Germline assignment: CDR1 SGHDT and CDR2 YYEEEE. CDR3 length: 12 amino acids. The CDR3 DNA is TGTGCCAGCAGCTCAGGTAGGACTGAAGCTTTCTTT. This gives the protein CASSSGRTEAFF.

V is TRBV5-6 and J is TRBJ2-4; 7 nucleotides line up with TRBD1. This CDR3 is 15 amino acids long. V shed 3 bases, J shed 3 bases, and the junction held 6 bases outside the gene matches. CDR1 and CDR2 from the germline V gene are SGHDT and YYEEEE. CDR3 bases: TGTGCCAGCAGCTATCAGACAGGGCTCAAAAACATTCAGTACTTC. Amino acid sequence: CASSYQTGLKNIQYF.

V gene TRBV2 combines with J gene TRBJ1-5; no reliable D call. Trimming took off 4 bases at V and 3 bases at J, with 13 bases between the two ends. Per the germline V gene, CDR1 is SNHLY and CDR2 is FYNNEI. The CDR3 length is 15 residues. The CDR3 bases are TGTGCCAGCAGTGTGGGCACCGGTCTCAATCAGCCCCAGCATTTT. It yields the protein CASSVGTGLNQPQHF.

This clone was detected only a few times. The chain uses TRBV25-1 and TRBJ1-2; the D is unclear. V gave up 5 bases and J gave up 8 bases, with 15 bases separating them. The CDR3 is 13 residues long. CDR1 and CDR2 from the germline V gene are MGHDK and SYGVNS. In nucleotides, the CDR3 is TGTGCCAGCAGTCCCGACGGGGTCGGCGGCTACACCTTC. Translation: CASSPDGVGGYTF.

The chain uses TRBV19 and TRBJ1-2; no definite D call. Trimming took 4 bases from V and 4 from J, leaving 16 bases between them. Germline values: CDR1 LNHDA, CDR2 SQIVND (reference sequence). This CDR3 contains 15 residues. CDR3 residues: CASSTNAGGGYGYTF. The CDR3 DNA reads TGTGCCAGTAGTACTAATGCGGGAGGCGGCTATGGCTACACCTTC.

This sequence joins TRBV19 and TRBJ2-1; TRBD2 agrees at 11 bases. Trimming took 6 bases from V and 7 from J; bases not matched to a gene: 11. The germline CDR1 and CDR2 sequences are LNHDA and SQIVND (reference sequence). The CDR3 loop spans 16 amino acids. As DNA, the CDR3 is TGTGCCAGTAGAGTCCTAGCGGGAGGACGACGGAATGAGCAGTTCTTC. Translating it yields CASRVLAGGRRNEQFF.

This clone was detected only a few times. V usage is TRBV5-1 and J usage is TRBJ1-1; 8 bases line up with TRBD1. The J segment lost 6 bases and the V segment lost 0 bases, leaving 7 bases of the junction unmatched. This CDR3 is built from 15 residues. The germline gives CDR1 SGHRS, CDR2 YFSETQ. CDR3 coding DNA: TGCGCCAGCAGCTTGGTGGCGACAGGGGCGGCTGAAGCTTTCTTT. This encodes CASSLVATGAAEAFF.

The chain has TRBV7-9 and TRBJ2-3, with D hard to call. The germline CDR1 and CDR2 sequences are SEHNR and FQNEAQ (reference sequence). The V and J ends lost 1 base and 1 base respectively, with 9 bases between them. There are 15 residues in the CDR3. The CDR3 nucleotides read TGTGCCAGCAGCTTAGACGTTGCGGGCACAGATACGCAGTATTTT. Its translation: CASSLDVAGTDTQYF. The variable domain in full, with the rest retrieved from reference TRBV7-9 and TRBJ2-3, is DTGVSQNPRHKITKRGQNVTFRCDPISEHNRLYWYRQTLGQGPEFLTYFQNEAQLEKSRLLSDRFSAERPKGSFSTLEIQRTEQGDSAMYLCASSLDVAGTDTQYFGPGTRLTVL.

This rearrangement joins TRBV5-4 to TRBJ2-2; D perhaps matches TRBD2 (5 bases). V was pared by 2 bases and J by 6 bases, with 11 bases between. Germline CDR1 is SGHNT and CDR2 is YYREEE (reference sequence). The CDR3 extends over 14 amino acids. CDR3 nucleotide sequence: TGTGCCAGCAGCTTCATAGGACTGTCCGGGGAGCTGTTTTTT. Translated, it gives CASSFIGLSGELFF.

This rearrangement joins TRBV6-5 to TRBJ2-2, with a weak D call TRBD1 (5 bases). CDR1 is MNHEY and CDR2 is SVGAGI in the germline V gene. V lost 6 bases and J 3 bases, leaving 8 bases between the germline ends. The CDR3 sequence is 13 residues long. The CDR3 protein is CASSPRDTGELFF. The DNA for the CDR3 is TGTGCCAGCAGCCCCAGGGACACCGGGGAGCTGTTTTTT.

The gene calls are TRBV9 and TRBJ2-6; D possibly corresponds to TRBD1 (6 bases). V lost 4 bases to trimming and J lost 2 bases, with 16 bases between them. The length of the CDR3 is 17 residues. Germline V gives CDR1 SGDLS, CDR2 YYNGEE. The CDR3 DNA reads TGTGCCAGCAGCCCCCCCGGGACAAACACTGGGGCCAACGTCCTGACTTTC. It encodes CASSPPGTNTGANVLTF.

This clone appeared a few times. V usage is TRBV25-1 and J usage is TRBJ2-6; D might be TRBD1 (6 bases). Trimming stripped 5 bases from V and 4 bases from J, with 12 bases between. This CDR3 comprises 15 residues. Germline V gives CDR1 MGHDK, CDR2 SYGVNS. This CDR3 reads CASSSDGTGANVLTF. CDR3 DNA sequence: TGTGCCAGCAGTTCGGACGGGACAGGGGCCAACGTCCTGACTTTC.

This clone was counted only a few times. CDR3 sequence (DNA): TGTGCCAGTAGTATCCCCCGGACTAGCACAGATACGCAGTATTTT. Protein: CASSIPRTSTDTQYF. The chain has TRBV19 and TRBJ2-3; TRBD2 might be the D (5 bases). The CDR3 has 15 amino acids. The V gene's germline CDR1 is LNHDA and CDR2 SQIVND (reference sequence). With 3 bases removed from V and 0 bases from J, the gap between germline ends came to 10 bases.

This clone came up once. This rearrangement joins TRBV19 to TRBJ1-1; D is unclear. This CDR3 region has 14 residues. V lost 3 bases, J lost 4 bases, and 12 bases lay in between. Germline V CDR1 and CDR2: LNHDA, SQIVND (reference sequence). CDR3 coding DNA: TGTGCCAGTAGTATCCCCGATGTGGCCACTGAAGCTTTCTTT. Translating gives CASSIPDVATEAFF.

This clone was counted a few times. The rearrangement joins TRBV7-9 to TRBJ2-1; 9 positions match TRBD2. The germline V gene has CDR1 SEHNR and CDR2 FQNEAQ (reference sequence). The CDR3 contains 18 residues. V was pared by 4 bases and J by 2 bases, with 12 bases of the junction left unmatched. In DNA form, the CDR3 reads TGTGCCAGCAGCTCTAGGGGGAGCGGGAGGACCACCTACAATGAGCAGTTCTTC. Protein sequence: CASSSRGSGRTTYNEQFF.

This clone was counted between two and nine times. The CDR3 spells CASSPGQVFGQYF. CDR3 sequence (DNA): TGTGCCAGCAGTCCGGGACAGGTCTTCGGGCAGTACTTC. The V gene is TRBV28, the J gene TRBJ2-7; TRBD1 matches 8 bases. The V segment lost 5 bases and the J segment 9 bases; nucleotides outside the gene matches: 9. Looked up from germline, CDR1 is MDHEN and CDR2 is SYDVKM. This CDR3 is built from 13 residues.

This CDR3 reads CASSKGTGNQPQHF. CDR3 nucleotide sequence: TGTGCCAGCAGCAAGGGGACAGGCAATCAGCCCCAGCATTTT. The chain joins TRBV6-1 to TRBJ1-5; TRBD1 matches 7 bases. The germline CDR1 and CDR2 sequences are MNHNS and SASEGT. With 6 bases clipped from V and 2 bases from J, the junction kept 4 bases outside the gene matches. CDR3 length equals 14 residues.

This sequence joins TRBV27 and TRBJ2-3; TRBD1 is a possible D gene (6 bases). The CDR3 is 13 residues long. Per the germline V gene, CDR1 is MNHEY and CDR2 is SMNVEV (reference sequence). V was trimmed by 8 bases and J by 5 bases, leaving 14 bases between them. CDR3 sequence reads: CASRTELRDTQYF. In DNA form, the CDR3 reads TGTGCCAGCCGGACAGAACTACGAGATACGCAGTATTTT.

The chain employs TRBV7-7 and TRBJ2-1; 14 bases match TRBD2. Germline V gene sequence: CDR1 SSHAT, CDR2 FNYEAQ (reference sequence). Trimming at V came to 4 bases and at J to 6 bases, leaving 2 bases not matched to a gene. The CDR3 covers 15 residues. For the CDR3, the DNA is TGTGCCAGCAGCTCGGGACTAGCGGGAGTCAATGAGCAGTTCTTC. It yields the protein CASSSGLAGVNEQFF.

There are a few counts of this clone. The genes are TRBV19 and TRBJ2-3; unclear D gene. The germline gives CDR1 LNHDA, CDR2 SQIVND (reference sequence). The V gene lost 3 bases and the J gene lost 0 bases, with 7 bases spanning the gap. CDR3 length: 14 amino acids. The CDR3 region is CASSIFSSTDTQYF. The CDR3 nucleotides are TGTGCCAGTAGTATTTTCTCTAGCACAGATACGCAGTATTTT.

The J gene is TRBJ1-4, the V gene TRBV29-1; 10 bases are shared with TRBD1. CDR3 size: 13 residues. Germline CDR1 SQVTM, CDR2 ANQGSEA. After removal of 6 bases from V and 8 bases from J, the junction contained 6 bases not matched to a gene. CDR3 sequence (DNA): TGCAGCGTCGAGGGGACAGGGGACGAAAAACTGTTTTTT. This sequence encodes CSVEGTGDEKLFF.

This clone occurred a few times. The J gene is TRBJ2-3, the V gene TRBV7-2; 13 positions match TRBD2. The junction had 4 bases not matched to a gene; V was cut back by 4 bases and J by 3 bases. This CDR3 comprises 16 residues. CDR1 SGHTA and CDR2 FQGNSA come from the germline V gene. The CDR3 loop is CASSWTSGRSTDTQYF. CDR3 DNA sequence: TGTGCCAGCAGCTGGACTAGCGGGAGATCGACAGATACGCAGTATTTT.

The rearrangement links TRBV2 to TRBJ1-2, with D maybe TRBD1 (6 bases). The ends were cut back, 7 bases at V and 7 bases at J, with 22 bases in the middle. This CDR3 is 15 amino acids long. The germline V gene has CDR1 SNHLY and CDR2 FYNNEI. The CDR3 loop is CASTVRGGDLGGYTF. CDR3 in DNA: TGTGCCAGCACCGTCCGAGGGGGAGACTTGGGTGGCTACACCTTC. Combining the CDR3 with reference TRBV2 and TRBJ1-2 gives the whole variable domain EPEVTQTPSHQVTQMGQEVILRCVPISNHLYFYWYRQILGQKVEFLVSFYNNEISEKSEIFDDQFSVERPDGSNFTLKIRSTKLEDSAMYFCASTVRGGDLGGYTFGSGTRLTVV.

The J gene is TRBJ1-4, the V gene TRBV29-1, with D possibly being TRBD1 (6 bases). This CDR3 has 14 amino acids. Germline V gene lookup returns CDR1 SQVTM and CDR2 ANQGSEA. V was trimmed by 4 bases and J by 7 bases, leaving 16 bases between them. The CDR3: CSVAPQGGGEKLFF. The CDR3, as DNA: TGCAGCGTTGCGCCACAGGGAGGGGGTGAAAAACTGTTTTTT.

A word on this clone: This likely comes from a read error, as the CDR3 has no conserved phenylalanine or tryptophan at its end. The DNA is omitted, as the CDR3 cannot be located on it reliably, and the CDR3 follows TCRdb's listing. This rearrangement joins TRBV1 to TRBJ1-2; the table's D call, TRBD1, was not checked against the DNA. TRBV1 is marked as a pseudogene. The CDR3 extends over 11 residues, inclusive of both ends. This CDR3 is CTSSQSDRVSS.

The V call is TRBV4-3, the J call TRBJ1-2; D possibly corresponds to TRBD1 (6 bases). The ends were cut back, 0 bases at V and 7 bases at J, with 12 bases in the middle. Germline V gene sequence: CDR1 LGHNA, CDR2 YSLEER. CDR3 length equals 14 residues. The CDR3 spells CASSQDTGIGGYTF. CDR3 coding DNA: TGCGCCAGCAGCCAAGATACAGGGATTGGTGGCTACACCTTC.

The CDR3: CASSSTGLGGYTF. The CDR3 nucleotides are TGTGCCAGCAGCTCAACAGGGCTTGGAGGCTACACCTTC. The rearrangement uses TRBV13 and TRBJ1-2; perhaps TRBD1 as D (6 bases). This CDR3 is built from 13 residues. Trimming took off 4 bases at V and 8 bases at J, with 14 bases between the two ends. Germline values: CDR1 PRHDT, CDR2 FYEKMQ (reference sequence).